The 11 T cell receptor beta chains reported below all come from one sample, sequenced in a study of cytomegalovirus exposure and HLA in healthy donors. Clones were read by immunoSEQ multiplex PCR, and TCRdb kept only the in-frame ones, dropping some. The profile covers under 100,000 clones, with 96% appearing a single time and 0.78% taken by the ten largest. Sequenced: PBMCs. The receptors stem from a man younger than 30 in good health and CMV-seronegative.

The V gene is TRBV7-2, the J gene TRBJ2-3; D is unclear. This CDR3 region has 14 residues. Deletions cut 2 bases from V and 5 bases from J, with 11 bases between. In germline, CDR1 is SGHTA, CDR2 FQGNSA. CDR3 loop: CASSLLLVVDTQYF. The CDR3 nucleotides read TGTGCCAGCAGCTTATTATTAGTGGTAGATACGCAGTATTTT. Full variable domain (remainder filled in from reference TRBV7-2 and TRBJ2-3): GAGVSQSPSNKVTEKGKDVELRCDPISGHTALYWYRQSLGQGLEFLIYFQGNSAPDKSGLPSDRFSAERTGGSVSTLTIQRTQQEDSAVYLCASSLLLVVDTQYFGPGTRLTVL.

This rearrangement joins TRBV5-6 to TRBJ1-1; D is uncertain. V was trimmed by 2 bases and J by 3 bases, leaving 11 bases between them. This CDR3 has 14 residues. From germline, CDR1 is SGHDT and CDR2 YYEEEE. The CDR3 DNA follows: TGTGCCAGCAGCTTCGGCACGGGATACACTGAAGCTTTCTTT. Protein sequence: CASSFGTGYTEAFF.

V and J are TRBV7-2 and TRBJ2-5; 7 bases agree with TRBD2. This CDR3 has 15 amino acids. V gave up 2 bases and J gave up 2 bases; unmatched junction bases: 5. CDR1 is SGHTA, CDR2 FQGNSA, per germline. The CDR3 sequence is CASSLRGSSQETQYF. CDR3 DNA: TGTGCCAGCAGCTTACGCGGGAGCTCACAAGAGACCCAGTACTTC.

V gene TRBV7-8 combines with J gene TRBJ2-7; D call uncertain. Deletions cut 1 base from V and 7 bases from J, with 11 bases between. The germline CDR1 and CDR2 sequences are SGHVS and FQNEAQ. The CDR3 spans 13 residues. The CDR3 coding sequence is TGTGCCAGCAGCTTAGGGACGTCTCGGGAGCAGTACGTC. This gives the protein CASSLGTSREQYV.

The DNA for the CDR3 is TGTGCCAGCTCAAAGACTGATCAGCCCCAGCATTTT. Protein sequence: CASSKTDQPQHF. The V call is TRBV18, the J call TRBJ1-5, with D hard to call. Germline-derived CDR1 and CDR2 are KGHSH and LQKENI. The CDR3 runs to 12 residues. V gave up 5 bases and J gave up 5 bases, with 7 bases separating them.

CDR3 bases: TGTGCCAGTAGTATTTGGACAGGGTTCGTTCAGCCCCAGCATTTT. This translates into CASSIWTGFVQPQHF. The chain uses TRBV19 and TRBJ1-5; 8 nucleotides match TRBD1. Germline V gene sequence: CDR1 LNHDA, CDR2 SQIVND (reference sequence). V trimming: 3 bases; J trimming: 6 bases; junction bases outside the gene matches: 7. This CDR3 spans 15 amino acids.

The rearrangement links TRBV6-1 to TRBJ2-5; possible D gene TRBD2, 5 bases. Judging by the DNA end, TRBJ2-7 fits better; the J call may be wrong. The germline V gene encodes CDR1 MNHNS and CDR2 SASEGT. The CDR3 contains 14 residues. CDR3 DNA: TGTGCCAGCAGTGATGGACTGGATTCCTACGAGCAGTACTTC. Translating gives CASSDGLDSYEQYF.

The CDR3 coding sequence is TGTGCCAGCAGACAAGAGACAGGGGGTAATCAGCCCCAGCATTTT. Its translation: CASRQETGGNQPQHF. The rearrangement uses TRBV2 and TRBJ1-5, with 9 bases that match TRBD1. V shed 6 bases, J shed 4 bases, and the junction held 7 bases outside the gene matches. CDR1 is SNHLY and CDR2 is FYNNEI in the germline V gene. The CDR3 runs 15 residues. The variable domain in full, completed from reference TRBV2 and TRBJ1-5, reads EPEVTQTPSHQVTQMGQEVILRCVPISNHLYFYWYRQILGQKVEFLVSFYNNEISEKSEIFDDQFSVERPDGSNFTLKIRSTKLEDSAMYFCASRQETGGNQPQHFGDGTRLSIL.

The gene calls are TRBV7-9 and TRBJ1-2; tentatively, D is TRBD1 (5 bases). This CDR3 is built from 13 residues. Between the trimmed V and J ends, which lost 1 base and 6 bases, there was a span of 9 bases. Germline V CDR1 and CDR2: SEHNR, FQNEAQ (reference sequence). The DNA for the CDR3 is TGTGCCAGCAGCTTAGAGGGGTTTCATGGCTACACCTTC. Translated, it gives CASSLEGFHGYTF.

This clone was observed once. The chain combines TRBV15 with TRBJ2-3; TRBD2 agrees at 10 bases. This CDR3 is 14 amino acids long. The V and J ends lost 4 bases and 5 bases, in that order; junction bases with no gene match: 3. Per the germline V gene, CDR1 is LNHNV and CDR2 is YYDKDF (reference sequence). The CDR3 region is CATSTGTSVDTQYF. CDR3 DNA: TGTGCCACCAGCACCGGGACTAGCGTAGATACGCAGTATTTT. The full variable domain, rest sourced from reference TRBV15 and TRBJ2-3, is DAMVIQNPRYQVTQFGKPVTLSCSQTLNHNVMYWYQQKSSQAPKLLFHYYDKDFNNEADTPDNFQSRRPNTSFCFLDIRSPGLGDTAMYLCATSTGTSVDTQYFGPGTRLTVL.

The chain has TRBV5-3 and TRBJ2-7, with TRBD1 matching over 9 bases. TRBV5-3 is reported as an ORF; its role is uncertain. Unmatched junction bases numbered 23, after V lost 3 bases and J lost 4 bases. The CDR3 has 20 residues. This chain's CDR3 is CARSSQRWGQGQNRHYEQYV. Written as DNA, the CDR3 is TGTGCCAGAAGCTCTCAGAGGTGGGGACAGGGACAGAACCGACATTACGAGCAGTACGTC.